This TCR beta chain was recorded in a study of T cell responses to AZD1222 COVID-19 vaccine. Whole-study results and caveats: Mostly white British, mostly female donors; authors suggested clonal diversity may be underestimated. Per reports, nearly half of all spike-specific TCRs target regions that are unmutated in variants.

Sequencing used immunoSEQ multiplex PCR; TCRdb keeps in-frame clones, though not all of them. The sample lists some 120,000 clones; roughly 87% were seen once. A note on this clone: Antigen: not known.

CDR1 and CDR2 (germline): SQVTM, ANQGSEA. The CDR3 loop spans 14 amino acids. Trimming cost V 7 bases and J 1 base; bases outside gene matches: 8. The chain carries TRBV29-1 and TRBJ1-2; 8 nucleotides agree with TRBD1. The specimen comprised peripheral blood, sampled on day 0 of AZD1222 vaccination. The origin of this receptor is an adult in good health. CDR3 amino acids: CSAHQGAHNYGYTF. The CDR3 region has the DNA TGCAGCGCCCATCAGGGGGCGCATAACTATGGCTACACCTTC.